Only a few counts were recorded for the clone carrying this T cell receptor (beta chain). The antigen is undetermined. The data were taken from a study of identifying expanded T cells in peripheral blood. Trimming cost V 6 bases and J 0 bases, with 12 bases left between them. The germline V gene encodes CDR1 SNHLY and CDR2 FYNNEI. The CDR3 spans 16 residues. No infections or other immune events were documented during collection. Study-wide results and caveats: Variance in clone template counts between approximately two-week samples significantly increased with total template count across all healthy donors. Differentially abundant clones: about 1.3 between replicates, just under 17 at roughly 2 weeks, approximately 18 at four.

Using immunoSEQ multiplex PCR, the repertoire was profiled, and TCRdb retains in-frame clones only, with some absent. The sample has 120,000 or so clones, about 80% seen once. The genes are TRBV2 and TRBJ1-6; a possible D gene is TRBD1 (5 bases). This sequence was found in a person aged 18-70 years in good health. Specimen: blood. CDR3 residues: CASRTGPSSYNSPLHF. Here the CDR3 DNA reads TGTGCCAGCAGAACGGGGCCGTCCTCCTATAATTCACCCCTCCACTTT. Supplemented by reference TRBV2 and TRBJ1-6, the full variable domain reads EPEVTQTPSHQVTQMGQEVILRCVPISNHLYFYWYRQILGQKVEFLVSFYNNEISEKSEIFDDQFSVERPDGSNFTLKIRSTKLEDSAMYFCASRTGPSSYNSPLHFGNGTRLTVT.